This T cell receptor beta chain stems from a study of T cells of healthy individuals. CDR1 is LGHDT and CDR2 is YNNKEL in the germline V gene (reference sequence). Trimming stripped 4 bases from V and 0 bases from J, with 7 bases between. This CDR3 contains 13 residues. This clonotype was seen ten or more times. Each CDR3 protein gets one entry after TCRdb re-called the 5' RACE reads with MiXCR. The top ten hold 15% to 20% of the sample, which has 45,000 to 60,000 distinct CDR3 sequences, roughly 15% seen once. The receptor's source is a human donor in good health. The chain is built from TRBV3-1 and TRBJ2-7; unclear D gene. CDR3 sequence reads: CASSPRSSYEQYF. The CDR3 DNA reads TGTGCCAGCAGCCCCCGTAGCTCCTACGAGCAGTACTTC.